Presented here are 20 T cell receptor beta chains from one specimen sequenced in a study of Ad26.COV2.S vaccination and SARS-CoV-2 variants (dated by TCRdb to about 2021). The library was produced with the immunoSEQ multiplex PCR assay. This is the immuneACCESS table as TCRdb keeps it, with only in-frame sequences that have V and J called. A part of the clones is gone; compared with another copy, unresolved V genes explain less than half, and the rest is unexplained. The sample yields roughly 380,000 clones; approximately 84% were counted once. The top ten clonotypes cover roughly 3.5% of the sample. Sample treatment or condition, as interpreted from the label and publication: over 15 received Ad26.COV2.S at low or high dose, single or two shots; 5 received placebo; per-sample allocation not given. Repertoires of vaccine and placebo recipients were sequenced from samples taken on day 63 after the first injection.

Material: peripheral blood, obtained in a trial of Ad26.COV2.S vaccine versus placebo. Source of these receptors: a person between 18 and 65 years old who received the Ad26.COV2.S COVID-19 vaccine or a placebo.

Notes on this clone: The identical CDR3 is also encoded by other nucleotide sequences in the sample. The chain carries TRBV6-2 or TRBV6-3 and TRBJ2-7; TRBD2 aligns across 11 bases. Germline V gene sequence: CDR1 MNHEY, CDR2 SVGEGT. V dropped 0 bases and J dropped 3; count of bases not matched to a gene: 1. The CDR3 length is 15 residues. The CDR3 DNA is TGTGCCAGCAGTTACTCACTAGCGGGGGACTACGAGCAGTACTTC. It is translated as CASSYSLAGDYEQYF.

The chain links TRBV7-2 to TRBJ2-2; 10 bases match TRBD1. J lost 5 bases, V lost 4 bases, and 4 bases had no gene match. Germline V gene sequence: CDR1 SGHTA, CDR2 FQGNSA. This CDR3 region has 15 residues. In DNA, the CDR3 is TGTGCCAGCAGCTCAAGACAGGGGGCAACCGGGGAGCTGTTTTTT. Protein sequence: CASSSRQGATGELFF.

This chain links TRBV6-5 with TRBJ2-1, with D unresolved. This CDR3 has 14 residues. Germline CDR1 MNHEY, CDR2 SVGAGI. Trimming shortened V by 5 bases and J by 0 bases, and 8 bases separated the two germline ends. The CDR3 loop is CASSQDLSYNEQFF. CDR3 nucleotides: TGTGCCAGCAGTCAGGACCTCTCCTACAATGAGCAGTTCTTC.

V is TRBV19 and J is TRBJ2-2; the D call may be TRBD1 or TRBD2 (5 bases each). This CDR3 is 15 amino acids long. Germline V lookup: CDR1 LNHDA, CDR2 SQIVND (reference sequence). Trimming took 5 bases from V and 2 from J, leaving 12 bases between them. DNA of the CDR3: TGTGCCAGTAGTGTGGGACGTGCCAACACCGGGGAGCTGTTTTTT. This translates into CASSVGRANTGELFF.

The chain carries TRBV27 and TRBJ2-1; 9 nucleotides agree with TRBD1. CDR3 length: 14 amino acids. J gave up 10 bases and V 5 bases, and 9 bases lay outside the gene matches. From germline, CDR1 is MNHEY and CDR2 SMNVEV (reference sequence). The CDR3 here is CASSGDRASGEQFF. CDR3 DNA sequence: TGTGCCAGCAGTGGGGACAGGGCGAGTGGGGAGCAGTTCTTC.

The CDR3: CASSLQGWVTGELFF. As DNA, the CDR3 is TGTGCCAGCAGTTTGCAGGGATGGGTAACCGGGGAGCTGTTTTTT. V gene TRBV28 combines with J gene TRBJ2-2; D might be TRBD1 (5 bases). The germline gives CDR1 MDHEN, CDR2 SYDVKM. There are 15 residues in the CDR3. V was pared by 3 bases and J by 5 bases, with 13 bases between.

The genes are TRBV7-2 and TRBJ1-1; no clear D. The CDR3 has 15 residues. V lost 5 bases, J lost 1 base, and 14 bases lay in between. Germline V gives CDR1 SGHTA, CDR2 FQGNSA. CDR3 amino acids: CASSVGLHKNTEAFF. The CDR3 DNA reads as TGTGCCAGCAGCGTCGGGCTTCACAAGAACACTGAAGCTTTCTTT.

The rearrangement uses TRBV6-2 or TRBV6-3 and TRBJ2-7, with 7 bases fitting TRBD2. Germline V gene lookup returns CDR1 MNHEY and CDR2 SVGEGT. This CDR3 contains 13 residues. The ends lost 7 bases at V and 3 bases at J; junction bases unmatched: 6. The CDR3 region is CASTPGGGYEQYF. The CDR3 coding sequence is TGTGCCAGCACCCCTGGGGGGGGCTACGAGCAGTACTTC.

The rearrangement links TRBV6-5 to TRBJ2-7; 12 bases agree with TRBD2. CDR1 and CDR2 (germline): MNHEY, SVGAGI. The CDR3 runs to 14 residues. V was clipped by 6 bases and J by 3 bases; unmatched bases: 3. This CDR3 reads CASSRLAGVYEQYF. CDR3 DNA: TGTGCCAGCAGCCGACTAGCGGGGGTCTACGAGCAGTACTTC.

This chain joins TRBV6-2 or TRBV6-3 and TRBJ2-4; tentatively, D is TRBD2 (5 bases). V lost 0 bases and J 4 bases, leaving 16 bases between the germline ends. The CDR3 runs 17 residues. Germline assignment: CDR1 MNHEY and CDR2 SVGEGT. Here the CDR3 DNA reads TGTGCCAGCAGTTACTCGGGCCGGGCGGGCAGTAAAAACATTCAGTACTTC. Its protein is CASSYSGRAGSKNIQYF.

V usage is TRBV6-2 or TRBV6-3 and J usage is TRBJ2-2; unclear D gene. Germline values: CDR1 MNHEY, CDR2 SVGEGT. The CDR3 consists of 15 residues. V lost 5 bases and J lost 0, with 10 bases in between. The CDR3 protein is CASSPPGPNTGELFF. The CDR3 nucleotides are TGTGCCAGCAGTCCACCGGGTCCGAACACCGGGGAGCTGTTTTTT.

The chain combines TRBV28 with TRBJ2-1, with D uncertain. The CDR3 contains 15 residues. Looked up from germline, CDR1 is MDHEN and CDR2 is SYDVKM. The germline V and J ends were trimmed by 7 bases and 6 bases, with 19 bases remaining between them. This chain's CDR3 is CASTETDTLGNEQFF. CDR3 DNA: TGTGCCAGCACCGAAACCGATACCCTCGGCAATGAGCAGTTCTTC.

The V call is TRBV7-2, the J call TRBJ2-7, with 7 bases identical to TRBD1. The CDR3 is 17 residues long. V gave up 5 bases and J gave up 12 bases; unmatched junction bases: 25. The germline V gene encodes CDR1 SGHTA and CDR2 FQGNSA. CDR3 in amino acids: CASSPTNSGTDRPRRYF. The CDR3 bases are TGTGCCAGCAGCCCCACCAACTCAGGGACAGACCGGCCTCGTAGGTACTTC.

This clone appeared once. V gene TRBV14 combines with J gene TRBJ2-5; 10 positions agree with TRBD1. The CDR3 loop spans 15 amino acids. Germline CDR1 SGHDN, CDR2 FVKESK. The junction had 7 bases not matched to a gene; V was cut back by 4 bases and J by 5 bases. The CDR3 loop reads CASSRDRGVRETQYF. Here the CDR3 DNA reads TGTGCCAGCAGCCGGGACAGGGGTGTCCGTGAGACCCAGTACTTC.

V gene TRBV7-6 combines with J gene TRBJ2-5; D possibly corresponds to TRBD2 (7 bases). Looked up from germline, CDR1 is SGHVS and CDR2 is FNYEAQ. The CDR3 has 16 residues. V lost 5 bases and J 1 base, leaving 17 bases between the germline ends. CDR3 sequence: CASSPQGGGSQETQYF. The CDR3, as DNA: TGTGCCAGCAGCCCCCAAGGGGGGGGGTCCCAAGAGACCCAGTACTTC.

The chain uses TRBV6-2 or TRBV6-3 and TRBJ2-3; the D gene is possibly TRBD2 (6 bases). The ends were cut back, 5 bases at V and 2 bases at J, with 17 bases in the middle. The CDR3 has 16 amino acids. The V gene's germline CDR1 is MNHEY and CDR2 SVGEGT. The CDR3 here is CASSPNLAAHTDTQYF. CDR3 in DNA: TGTGCCAGCAGTCCAAACTTAGCGGCTCACACAGATACGCAGTATTTT.

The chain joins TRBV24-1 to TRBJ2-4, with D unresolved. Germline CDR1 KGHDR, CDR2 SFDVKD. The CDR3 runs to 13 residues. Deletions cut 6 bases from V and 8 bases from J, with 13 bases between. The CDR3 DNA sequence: TGTGCCACCAGTCAAGGATCCGATTACATTCAGTACTTC. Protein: CATSQGSDYIQYF.

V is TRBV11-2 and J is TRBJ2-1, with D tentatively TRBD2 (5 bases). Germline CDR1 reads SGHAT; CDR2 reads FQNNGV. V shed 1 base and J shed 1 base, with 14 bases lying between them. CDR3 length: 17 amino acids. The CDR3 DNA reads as TGTGCCAGCAGCTTAGCGGGTAGCGACTGGTCCTACAATGAGCAGTTCTTC. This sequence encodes CASSLAGSDWSYNEQFF.

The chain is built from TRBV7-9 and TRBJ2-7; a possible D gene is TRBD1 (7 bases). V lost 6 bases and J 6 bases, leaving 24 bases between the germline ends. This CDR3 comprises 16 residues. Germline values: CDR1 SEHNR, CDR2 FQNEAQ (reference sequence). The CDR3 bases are TGTGCCAGCAGTTTCCCGAGGAGACAGGGACTCTCCGAGCAGTACTTC. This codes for CASSFPRRQGLSEQYF.

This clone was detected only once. In DNA, the CDR3 is TGTGCCAGCAGCCCCACGGGTACCATCCCAGATACGCAGTATTTT. Encoded protein: CASSPTGTIPDTQYF. The V call is TRBV7-2, the J call TRBJ2-3, with no clear D. V was trimmed by 5 bases and J by 4 bases, leaving 16 bases between them. The CDR3 runs to 15 residues. Germline CDR1 and CDR2: SGHTA and FQGNSA. The full variable domain, with the rest looked up from reference TRBV7-2 and TRBJ2-3, is GAGVSQSPSNKVTEKGKDVELRCDPISGHTALYWYRQSLGQGLEFLIYFQGNSAPDKSGLPSDRFSAERTGGSVSTLTIQRTQQEDSAVYLCASSPTGTIPDTQYFGPGTRLTVL.